The sequence of this T cell receptor beta chain was determined in a study of vaccination and CD4 T cells after COVID-19. One entry per CDR3 protein, called by TCRdb with MiXCR from the PCR reads. The table records about 20,000 distinct CDR3 sequences, roughly 50% of them present only once. This CDR3 region has 15 residues. Germline CDR1 and CDR2: DFQATT and SNEGSKA (reference sequence). Trimming left V 5 bases short and J 5 bases short, with 18 bases between. Material: CD4+ T cells from blood, obtained before SARS-CoV-2 vaccination. The chain recombines TRBV20-1 with TRBJ2-2; D might be TRBD1 (5 bases). The sequence derives from a human donor who had recovered from COVID-19. CDR3 DNA sequence: TGCAGTGCTCCGTCGGTAGGACAAAGAACCGGGGAGCTGTTTTTT. It encodes CSAPSVGQRTGELFF.